The entry that follows covers one T cell receptor (beta chain) sequence. Its matching antigen is unknown. These data are taken from a study of T cells in Graves' hyperthyroidism and ophthalmopathy. For the study at large: The blood sample was taken at first diagnosis, before treatment began. Study-wide results and caveats: In the analysis, a 13 V-J model separated ophthalmopathy from stable hyperthyroidism. Also found in blood were most expanded thyroid clonotypes above 0.001.

Recently diagnosed hyperthyroidism of less than 2 months' duration affected patients aged 18 to 65. From germline, CDR1 is SGHTA and CDR2 FQGTGA. This CDR3 region has 13 residues. The V end lost 5 bases, the J end lost 6 bases, and 14 bases lay between the germline ends. TCR beta CDR3 region amplification was performed from RNA transcripts. The HTBI primer set served for first-round RT-PCR of the TCR CDR3. TCRdb re-analysed the multiplex PCR reads in MiXCR, keeping a single row per CDR3 protein. The sample lists about 96,000 distinct CDR3 sequences, over 50% occurring once. The sequence was collected from a woman aged 40 to 50 with Graves' hyperthyroidism. This chain joins TRBV7-3 and TRBJ2-7; TRBD1 or TRBD2 may be the D gene (5 bases each). The sequenced sample was blood. CDR3 residues: CASSLSGTGEQYF. The CDR3 DNA sequence: TGTGCCAGCAGCCTGTCAGGGACGGGCGAGCAGTACTTC.